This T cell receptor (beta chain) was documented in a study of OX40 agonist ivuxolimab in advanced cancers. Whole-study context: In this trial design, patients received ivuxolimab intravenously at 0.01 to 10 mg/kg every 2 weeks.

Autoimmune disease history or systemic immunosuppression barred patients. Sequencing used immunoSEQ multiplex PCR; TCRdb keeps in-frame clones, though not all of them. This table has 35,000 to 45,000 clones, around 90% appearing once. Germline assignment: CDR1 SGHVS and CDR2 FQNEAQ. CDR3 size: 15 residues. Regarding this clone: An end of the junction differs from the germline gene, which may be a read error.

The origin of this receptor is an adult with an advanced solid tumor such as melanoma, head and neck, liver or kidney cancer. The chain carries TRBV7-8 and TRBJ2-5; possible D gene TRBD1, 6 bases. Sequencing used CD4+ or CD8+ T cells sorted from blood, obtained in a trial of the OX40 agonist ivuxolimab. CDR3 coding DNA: TGTGCCAGCAGATTAGAACAGGGTCCCCAAGAGACCCAGTACTTC. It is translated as CASRLEQGPQETQYF.